This section outlines one T cell receptor beta chain sequence together with its context. This sample includes further DNA sequences coding for the same CDR3. Per the germline V gene, CDR1 is KGHDR and CDR2 is SFDVKD. The V gene end was trimmed by 4 bases and the J gene end by 1 base; junction bases not matched to a gene: 4. This CDR3 has 16 amino acids. Measured with immunoSEQ multiplex PCR; TCRdb has only the in-frame clones, and not every one. The repertoire holds roughly 170,000 clones, less than 90% seen once, with around 20% in the top ten. The data derive from a study of blood T cell repertoires in COVID-19. Study-level background: Sources were T cells, B-cell-depleted T cells, or PBMCs; the material itself was cDNA or gDNA.

This receptor was taken from a man between 65 and 79 years old with active or convalescent COVID-19. The sequenced sample was peripheral blood. The chain joins TRBV24-1 to TRBJ2-2; 8 bases fit TRBD1. CDR3 residues: CATSDPGTGNTGELFF. As DNA, the CDR3 is TGTGCCACCAGTGACCCCGGGACAGGGAACACCGGGGAGCTGTTTTTT.